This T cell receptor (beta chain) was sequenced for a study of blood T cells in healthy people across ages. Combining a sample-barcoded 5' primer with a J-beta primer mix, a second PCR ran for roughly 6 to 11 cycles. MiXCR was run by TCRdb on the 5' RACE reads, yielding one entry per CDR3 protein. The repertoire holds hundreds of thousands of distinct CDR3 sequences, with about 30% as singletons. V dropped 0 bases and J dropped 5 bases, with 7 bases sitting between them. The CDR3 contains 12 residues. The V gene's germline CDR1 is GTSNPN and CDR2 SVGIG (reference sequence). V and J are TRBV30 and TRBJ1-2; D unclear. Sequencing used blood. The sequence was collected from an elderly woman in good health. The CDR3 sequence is CAWSVLAYGYTF. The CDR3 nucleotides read TGTGCCTGGAGTGTCCTTGCTTATGGCTACACCTTC.